This section outlines one T cell receptor (beta chain) sequence together with its context. Its antigen is unidentified. Trimming removed 0 bases at V and 0 bases at J, with 6 bases between. This CDR3 has 14 residues. Germline-derived CDR1 and CDR2 are SGDLS and YYNGEE. The data were produced by immunoSEQ multiplex PCR, yet TCRdb's version contains in-frame clones alone and is incomplete. The table lists 800,000 to 1,200,000 clones, more than 75% of them singletons. The data derive from a study of shared clonotypes between healthy human individuals. At the level of the study: Each donor's CD4 naive and CD4 memory cells filled three plates apiece, CD8 naive two, and CD8 memory one.

General study findings and limits: It was expected that sequencing depth would affect clonotype sharing among donors. Estimated clonotype richness was generally higher in naive than memory subsets.

The sample taken for sequencing was memory CD4+ T cells from PBMCs. Described subset: CD45RA-negative fraction. The TCR originated in a man between 18 and 29 years old in good health. Some clones in this sample may be carry-over from other donors' samples. The rearrangement uses TRBV9 and TRBJ2-5, with D uncertain. The CDR3 DNA reads as TGTGCCAGCAGCGTAGATGATTACCAAGAGACCCAGTACTTC. Protein: CASSVDDYQETQYF.